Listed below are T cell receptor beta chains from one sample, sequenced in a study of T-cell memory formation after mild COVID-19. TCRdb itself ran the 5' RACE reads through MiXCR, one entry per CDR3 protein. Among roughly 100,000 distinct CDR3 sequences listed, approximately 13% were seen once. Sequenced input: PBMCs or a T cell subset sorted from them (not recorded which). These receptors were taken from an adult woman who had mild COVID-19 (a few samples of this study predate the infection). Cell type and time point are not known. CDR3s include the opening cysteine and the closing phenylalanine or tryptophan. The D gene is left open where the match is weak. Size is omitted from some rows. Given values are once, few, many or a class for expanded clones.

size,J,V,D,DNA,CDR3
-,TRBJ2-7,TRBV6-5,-,TGTGCCAGCAGCAGGGCCTCAGGTTCGCCGGTCCACGAGCAGTACTTC,CASSRASGSPVHEQYF
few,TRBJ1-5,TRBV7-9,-,TGTGCCAGCACGCTGGCAGGCGAGCCCCAGCATTTT,CASTLAGEPQHF
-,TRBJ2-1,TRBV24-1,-,TGTGCCACCCTTGGGCGCTCCTACAATGAGCAGTTCTTC,CATLGRSYNEQFF
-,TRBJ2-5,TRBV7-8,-,TGTGCCAGCATCTCCCGCCGGGACCTGCAAGAGACCCAGTACTTC,CASISRRDLQETQYF
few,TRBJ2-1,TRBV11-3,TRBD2,TGTGCCAGCAGCCCGCGGACTAGCGGGTACCACAATGAGCAGTTCTTC,CASSPRTSGYHNEQFF
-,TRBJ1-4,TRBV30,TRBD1,TGTGCCTGGAGTGGGAACCCAGGGGGAGATGAAAAACTGTTTTTT,CAWSGNPGGDEKLFF
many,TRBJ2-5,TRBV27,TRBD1,TGTGCCACTTGGTCCGGGACAGGGTATCAAGAGACCCAGTACTTC,CATWSGTGYQETQYF
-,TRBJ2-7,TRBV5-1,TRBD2,TGCGCCAGCAGCTACTCGAATAGCGGGGAAAGGTACTACGAGCAGTACTTC,CASSYSNSGERYYEQYF
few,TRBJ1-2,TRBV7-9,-,TGTGCCAGCACAAAAGCAGCGATCTATGGCTACACCTTC,CASTKAAIYGYTF
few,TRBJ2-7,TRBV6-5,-,TGTGCCAGCAGTTTGGTGGAAGGTGACGACGAGCAGTACTTC,CASSLVEGDDEQYF
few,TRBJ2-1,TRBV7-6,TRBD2,TGTGCCAGCAGCATACTAGCGGGGGTGTACAATGAGCAGTTCTTC,CASSILAGVYNEQFF